This T cell receptor beta chain was obtained from a study of cytomegalovirus exposure and HLA in healthy donors. PCR was performed using 60 Vbeta and 13 Jbeta primers. Generated by immunoSEQ multiplex PCR, the TCRdb table keeps only in-frame clones and is missing some. This sample contains roughly 200,000 clones. Study results and limitations: A previous analysis found most TCR beta V segments productive roughly 90% or roughly 30% of the time.

In the case of this clone: Its antigen is unidentified.

The germline gives CDR1 MNHNS, CDR2 SASEGT. Trimming cost V 5 bases and J 6 bases; bases outside gene matches: 3. This CDR3 comprises 13 residues. The material sequenced was PBMCs. The rearrangement joins TRBV6-1 to TRBJ2-2, with 7 nucleotides matching TRBD1. This receptor was identified in a girl aged 2-10 years in good health and CMV-seropositive. The CDR3: CASSTQGPGELFF. The DNA of the CDR3 is TGTGCCAGCAGTACACAGGGGCCCGGGGAGCTGTTTTTT.